Sequencing of this TCR beta chain was carried out in a study of shared clonotypes between healthy human individuals. CD45RA+ naive and CD45RA-negative memory subsets were separated from CD4+ cells. Trimming removed 5 bases from V and 2 bases from J, with 11 bases in between. CDR3 length equals 14 residues. The germline CDR1 and CDR2 sequences are SGHAT and FQNNGV. Tens of thousands of T cell genomes (around 190 ng DNA) went into each sorted-subset replicate. Generated by immunoSEQ multiplex PCR, the TCRdb table keeps only in-frame clones and is missing some. The data show approximately 1,000,000 clones, approximately 80% seen once.

The TCR was taken from a man between 18 and 29 years old in good health. Some clones in this sample may be carry-over from other donors' samples. Material for sequencing was memory CD4+ T cells from PBMCs. Subset in this sample: CD45RA-negative fraction. The V gene is TRBV11-2, the J gene TRBJ2-3, with a possible D match to TRBD1 (6 bases). DNA for the CDR3: TGTGCCAGCAGCCGAGACAGGTTCACAGATACGCAGTATTTT. As protein: CASSRDRFTDTQYF.